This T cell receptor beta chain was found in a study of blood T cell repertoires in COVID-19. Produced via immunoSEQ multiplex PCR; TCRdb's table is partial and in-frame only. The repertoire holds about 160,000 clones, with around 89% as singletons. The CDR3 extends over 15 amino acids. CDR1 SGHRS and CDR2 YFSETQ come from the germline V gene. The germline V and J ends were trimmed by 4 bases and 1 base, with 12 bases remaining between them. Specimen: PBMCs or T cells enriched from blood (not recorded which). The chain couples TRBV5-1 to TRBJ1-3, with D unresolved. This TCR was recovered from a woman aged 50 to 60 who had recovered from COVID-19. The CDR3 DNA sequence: TGCGCCAGCAGCGATCAAGTCACATCTGGAAACACCATATATTTT. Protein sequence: CASSDQVTSGNTIYF. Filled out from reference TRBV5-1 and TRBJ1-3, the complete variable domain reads KAGVTQTPRYLIKTRGQQVTLSCSPISGHRSVSWYQQTPGQGLQFLFEYFSETQRNKGNFPGRFSGRQFSNSRSEMNVSTLELGDSALYLCASSDQVTSGNTIYFGEGSWLTVV.